These T cell receptor beta chains were read from a single sample in a study of blood T cells in healthy people across ages. Using its own MiXCR run on the 5' RACE reads, TCRdb lists one record per CDR3 protein. This table holds hundreds of thousands of distinct CDR3 sequences, under 30% found once. The same data also went into a second study, on T cells of mothers and their children.

Sequencing input: blood. Receptor source: a boy younger than 18 in good health. Both conserved end residues are trimmed from each CDR3.

J gene | V gene | CDR3 protein
TRBJ2-5 | TRBV7-7 | ASSLAPGRETQY
TRBJ1-6 | TRBV5-1 | ASSLGGRRNSPLH
TRBJ2-2 | TRBV7-9 | ASSFVPGELF
TRBJ2-7 | TRBV20-1 | SAPDRGQDYEQY
TRBJ2-7 | TRBV10-3 | AISTRDSDYEQY
TRBJ1-4 | TRBV12-5 | ASGLVTGPTNEKLF
TRBJ2-5 | TRBV30 | AWRPRGQETQC
TRBJ1-4 | TRBV7-9 | ASSFPGNNEKLF
TRBJ2-2 | TRBV29-1 | SVEGREGLNTGELF
TRBJ2-7 | TRBV5-1 | ASSPSQGWRSYEQY
TRBJ2-5 | TRBV12-3/TRBV12-4 | ASSFSSQETQY
TRBJ1-2 | TRBV5-1 | ASSLEGGYGYT
TRBJ2-7 | TRBV5-1 | ASSSGQAHRTYEQY
TRBJ2-3 | TRBV20-1 | SARGTTFTDTQY
TRBJ1-4 | TRBV4-1 | ASSQVSGTGAKKLF
TRBJ1-2 | TRBV5-1 | ASSLSPGDNYGYT
TRBJ2-7 | TRBV6-5 | ASSYRGEQY
TRBJ2-5 | TRBV2 | ASSETSGAGETQY
TRBJ1-1 | TRBV16 | ASSPGVGLRTEAF
TRBJ2-5 | TRBV3-1 | ASSQESLSQETQY
- | TRBV10-3 | ATGGVLGNEQF
TRBJ2-1 | TRBV5-6 | ASSATSGGIYNEQF
TRBJ2-1 | TRBV7-9 | ASSPRDRGPRSYNEQF
TRBJ2-2 | TRBV7-3 | ASSLDRAFSTGELF
TRBJ2-1 | TRBV7-3 | ASSLRSGGARGNEQF
TRBJ1-2 | TRBV12-3/TRBV12-4 | ASSSTGSGSYGYT
TRBJ2-5 | TRBV12-3/TRBV12-4 | ASSLPRTGQETQY
TRBJ1-1 | TRBV29-1 | SVEKPPGVGAF
TRBJ2-7 | TRBV7-9 | ASSPQTFGGPLDYEQY
- | TRBV5-1 | ASSFGGFVLTRPYEQY
- | TRBV20-1 | SARMIPGLAGISSYEQY
TRBJ2-5 | TRBV11-3 | ASSPWTSGGARETQY
TRBJ2-1 | TRBV14 | ASSQEAGVDEQF
TRBJ1-1 | TRBV18 | ASSPQNGGLETEAF
TRBJ2-2 | TRBV6-5 | ASADGQGDTGELF
TRBJ1-1 | TRBV5-1 | ASSLVGTEAF
TRBJ1-2 | TRBV7-3 | ASSLNGQGYGYT
TRBJ2-7 | TRBV10-3 | AISEAGQGSYEQY
TRBJ1-4 | TRBV4-2 | ASNQDGTTRNEKLF
TRBJ1-2 | TRBV20-1 | SAVYGARESGYT
TRBJ2-2 | TRBV11-2 | ASSSQGSTGELF
TRBJ1-4 | TRBV6-1 | ASVGTGEGKLF
TRBJ2-4 | TRBV2 | ASRDSSGGLKNIQY
TRBJ1-3 | TRBV15 | ATSSRTGAEGNTIY
TRBJ1-1 | TRBV19 | ASSYLRDRVNTEAF
TRBJ1-2 | TRBV5-1 | ASSLQGFGGYGYT
TRBJ1-1 | TRBV6-6 | ASSYGGTEAF
TRBJ2-7 | TRBV5-1 | ASSSAGRAYEQY